This T cell receptor beta chain was retrieved from a study of shared clonotypes between healthy human individuals. The study's findings and limits: Compared with memory subsets, naive subsets generally had larger estimated richness. Large depth notwithstanding, sorted-subset sequencing proved incomplete by rarefaction.

Concerning this clone: Its matching antigen is unknown.

Investigators spread the genomic DNA of each subset evenly over several immunoSEQ plates. The data were produced by immunoSEQ multiplex PCR, yet TCRdb's version contains in-frame clones alone and is incomplete. This sample has around 340,000 clones, with roughly 80% found just once. The sample taken for sequencing was memory CD4+ T cells sorted from blood. Subset specified: CD45RA-negative fraction. The TCR sequence derives from a man aged 30 to 45 in good health.

CDR3 in DNA: TGTGCCAGTAGTCCCCTGACTAGCGGGAGTAAGTACGAGCAGTACTTC. This codes for CASSPLTSGSKYEQYF. The chain joins TRBV19 to TRBJ2-7; the match to TRBD2 covers 12 bases. CDR1 is LNHDA, CDR2 SQIVND, per germline (reference sequence). CDR3 length: 16 residues. The V and J ends lost 5 bases and 4 bases, in that order; junction bases with no gene match: 9.